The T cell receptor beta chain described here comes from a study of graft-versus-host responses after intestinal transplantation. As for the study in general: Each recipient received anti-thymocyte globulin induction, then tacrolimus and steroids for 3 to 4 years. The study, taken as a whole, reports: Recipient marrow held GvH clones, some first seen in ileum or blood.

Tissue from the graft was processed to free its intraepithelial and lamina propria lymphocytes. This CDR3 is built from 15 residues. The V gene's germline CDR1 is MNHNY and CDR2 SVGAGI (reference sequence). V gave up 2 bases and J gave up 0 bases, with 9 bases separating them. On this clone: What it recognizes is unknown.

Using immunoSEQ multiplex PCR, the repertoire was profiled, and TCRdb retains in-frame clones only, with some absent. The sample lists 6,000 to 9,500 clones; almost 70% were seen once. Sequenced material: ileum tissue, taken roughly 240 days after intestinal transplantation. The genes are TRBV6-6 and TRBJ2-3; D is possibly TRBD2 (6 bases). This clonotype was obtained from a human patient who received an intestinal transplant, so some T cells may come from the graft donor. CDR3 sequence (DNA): TGTGCCAGCAGTTACGGGGGGACTAGCACAGATACGCAGTATTTT. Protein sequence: CASSYGGTSTDTQYF.